Below are 15 T cell receptor beta chains sequenced from a single sample in a study of shared clonotypes between healthy human individuals. Assay used: immunoSEQ multiplex PCR; TCRdb lists only in-frame clones, some missing. There are more than 2 million clones in the sample; approximately 95% occur only once, and roughly 0.13% lies in the top ten. The sequenced sample was naive CD4+ T cells sorted from blood. Subset here: CD45RA+ positively selected. The receptors stem from a young man in good health.

The chain combines TRBV5-8 with TRBJ1-5; D gene unclear. Trimming cost V 1 base and J 0 bases, with 11 bases left between them. This CDR3 is built from 16 residues. Germline assignment: CDR1 SGHTS and CDR2 YDEGEE. The chain's CDR3 is CASSLMLGSSNQPQHF. The DNA for the CDR3 is TGTGCCAGCAGCTTGATGTTGGGATCTAGCAATCAGCCCCAGCATTTT.

The gene calls are TRBV6-5 and TRBJ1-1; 8 positions agree with TRBD1. The trim removed 3 bases at V and 7 bases at J, leaving 7 bases unmatched. The V gene's germline CDR1 is MNHEY and CDR2 SVGAGI. The CDR3 totals 14 residues. In DNA, the CDR3 is TGTGCCAGCAGTTATCGCACAGGGGGGGGTGAAGCTTTCTTT. Protein sequence: CASSYRTGGGEAFF.

V gene TRBV5-4 combines with J gene TRBJ2-5, with D unclear. V was pared by 2 bases and J by 5 bases, with 10 bases between. Looked up from germline, CDR1 is SGHNT and CDR2 is YYREEE (reference sequence). This CDR3 has 13 residues. CDR3 DNA sequence: TGTGCCAGCAGCTTCTGGGGATCGGAGACCCAGTACTTC. It translates to CASSFWGSETQYF. Full variable domain (missing parts from reference TRBV5-4 and TRBJ2-5): ETGVTQSPTHLIKTRGQQVTLRCSSQSGHNTVSWYQQALGQGPQFIFQYYREEENGRGNFPPRFSGLQFPNYSSELNVNALELDDSALYLCASSFWGSETQYFGPGTRLLVL.

This chain joins TRBV7-9 and TRBJ1-2; no firm D call. The CDR3 extends over 14 amino acids. Germline values: CDR1 SEHNR, CDR2 FQNEAQ (reference sequence). V was shortened by 5 bases and J by 8 bases, with 18 bases between the two germline ends. The CDR3 nucleotides are TGTGCCAGCAGCAGACGAGACTCGCAGGTGGGCTACACCTTC. Translated: CASSRRDSQVGYTF.

This chain links TRBV5-1 with TRBJ2-2; maybe TRBD1 (5 bases). This CDR3 has 15 amino acids. V was shortened by 4 bases and J by 0 bases, with 10 bases between the two germline ends. Germline V lookup: CDR1 SGHRS, CDR2 YFSETQ. The CDR3 bases are TGCGCCAGCAGCGCGTTACAGGCGAACACCGGGGAGCTGTTTTTT. Translation gives CASSALQANTGELFF. Filled out from reference TRBV5-1 and TRBJ2-2, the complete variable domain reads KAGVTQTPRYLIKTRGQQVTLSCSPISGHRSVSWYQQTPGQGLQFLFEYFSETQRNKGNFPGRFSGRQFSNSRSEMNVSTLELGDSALYLCASSALQANTGELFFGEGSRLTVL.

The chain couples TRBV28 to TRBJ1-6, with D hard to call. The CDR3 spans 13 residues. V lost 3 bases and J 9 bases, leaving 9 bases between the germline ends. Germline lookup yields CDR1 MDHEN and CDR2 SYDVKM. CDR3 in DNA: TGTGCCAGCAGTTTCAAAGAGGGTTCACCCCTCCACTTT. It encodes CASSFKEGSPLHF.

V is TRBV18 and J is TRBJ2-7; 12 nucleotides agree with TRBD2. Germline V gene sequence: CDR1 KGHSH, CDR2 LQKENI. The V gene end was trimmed by 3 bases and the J gene end by 7 bases; junction bases not matched to a gene: 13. The CDR3 length is 17 residues. The CDR3 DNA is TGTGCCAGCTCACCGGAGACTAGCGGGAGCCTTCTGGGGGAGCAGTACTTC. Translating gives CASSPETSGSLLGEQYF.

V and J are TRBV30 and TRBJ1-3, with D uncertain. The CDR3 extends over 15 amino acids. The V and J ends lost 3 bases and 7 bases respectively, with 19 bases between them. CDR1 is GTSNPN and CDR2 is SVGIG in the germline V gene (reference sequence). This CDR3 reads CAWSLVRTAGNTIYF. The CDR3 nucleotides read TGTGCCTGGAGCCTAGTCCGGACGGCGGGGAACACCATATATTTT. The whole variable domain, filled in from reference TRBV30 and TRBJ1-3, reads SQTIHQWPATLVQPVGSPLSLECTVEGTSNPNLYWYRQAAGRGLQLLFYSVGIGQISSEVPQNLSASRPQDRQFILSSKKLLLSDSGFYLCAWSLVRTAGNTIYFGEGSWLTVV.

V is TRBV4-3 and J is TRBJ2-7; the match to TRBD2 covers 11 bases. Trimming at V came to 4 bases and at J to 2 bases, leaving 4 bases not matched to a gene. This CDR3 has 15 residues. The germline CDR1 and CDR2 sequences are LGHNA and YSLEER. CDR3 sequence (DNA): TGCGCCAGCAGCCCCGGGACTAGCGGTACCTACGAGCAGTACTTC. Its protein product is CASSPGTSGTYEQYF.

V is TRBV7-2 and J is TRBJ1-6; the match to TRBD1 covers 9 bases. Per germline, CDR1 SGHTA and CDR2 FQGNSA. The trim removed 5 bases at V and 15 bases at J, leaving 11 bases unmatched. The CDR3 length is 14 residues. The CDR3 reads CASSQGTGPSLLHF. CDR3 DNA: TGTGCCAGCAGCCAGGGGACAGGGCCCTCTCTCCTCCACTTT.

This chain links TRBV4-1 with TRBJ1-6; maybe TRBD1 (6 bases). Germline CDR1 is MGHRA and CDR2 is YSYEKL. V lost 2 bases to trimming and J lost 9 bases, with 20 bases between them. The CDR3 length is 17 residues. CDR3 protein: CASSQSPDRGATSPLHF. The CDR3 DNA follows: TGCGCCAGCAGCCAAAGTCCGGACCGGGGGGCAACTTCACCCCTCCACTTT.

The chain employs TRBV7-9 and TRBJ1-1, with TRBD1 matching over 7 bases. The CDR3 covers 15 residues. CDR1 is SEHNR and CDR2 is FQNEAQ in the germline V gene (reference sequence). With 6 bases clipped from V and 3 bases from J, the junction kept 10 bases outside the gene matches. The CDR3 DNA follows: TGTGCCAGCAGACCAGACAGGGTGTTGGACACTGAAGCTTTCTTT. Its translation: CASRPDRVLDTEAFF.

V is TRBV6-1 and J is TRBJ2-3; D unresolved. V lost 5 bases, J lost 6 bases, and 15 bases lay in between. Germline V lookup: CDR1 MNHNS, CDR2 SASEGT. This CDR3 spans 14 amino acids. CDR3: CASSRQWPDDTQYF. The DNA for the CDR3 is TGTGCCAGCAGTCGACAATGGCCTGACGATACGCAGTATTTT.

The V and J genes are TRBV19 and TRBJ2-7, with D possibly matching TRBD1 (6 bases). The V gene lost 4 bases and the J gene lost 4 bases, with 17 bases spanning the gap. CDR3 length: 15 amino acids. Per the germline V gene, CDR1 is LNHDA and CDR2 is SQIVND (reference sequence). The CDR3 DNA sequence: TGTGCCAGTAGTAGCCCCAGGGACACCCAATACGAGCAGTACTTC. Amino acid sequence: CASSSPRDTQYEQYF. The variable domain in full, completed from reference TRBV19 and TRBJ2-7, reads DGGITQSPKYLFRKEGQNVTLSCEQNLNHDAMYWYRQDPGQGLRLIYYSQIVNDFQKGDIAEGYSVSREKKESFPLTVTSAQKNPTAFYLCASSSPRDTQYEQYFGPGTRLTVT.

The chain combines TRBV5-4 with TRBJ2-3, with 7 bases that match TRBD1. Looked up from germline, CDR1 is SGHNT and CDR2 is YYREEE (reference sequence). The V segment lost 3 bases and the J segment 2 bases; nucleotides outside the gene matches: 6. The CDR3 runs 15 residues. CDR3 nucleotide sequence: TGTGCCAGCAGCTCCCGGGACAGTAACACAGATACGCAGTATTTT. It codes for CASSSRDSNTDTQYF.